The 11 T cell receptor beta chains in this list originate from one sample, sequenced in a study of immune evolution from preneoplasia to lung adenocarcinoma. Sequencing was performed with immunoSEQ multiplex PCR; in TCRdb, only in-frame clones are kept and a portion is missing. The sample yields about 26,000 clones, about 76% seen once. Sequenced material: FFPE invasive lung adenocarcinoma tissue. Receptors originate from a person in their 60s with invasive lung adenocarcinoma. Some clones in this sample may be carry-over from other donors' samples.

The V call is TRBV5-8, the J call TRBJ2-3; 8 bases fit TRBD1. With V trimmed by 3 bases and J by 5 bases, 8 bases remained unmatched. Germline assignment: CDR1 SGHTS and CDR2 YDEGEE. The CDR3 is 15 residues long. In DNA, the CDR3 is TGTGCCAGCAGCTGGGGACAGGAGGTAGGAGATACGCAGTATTTT. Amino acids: CASSWGQEVGDTQYF.

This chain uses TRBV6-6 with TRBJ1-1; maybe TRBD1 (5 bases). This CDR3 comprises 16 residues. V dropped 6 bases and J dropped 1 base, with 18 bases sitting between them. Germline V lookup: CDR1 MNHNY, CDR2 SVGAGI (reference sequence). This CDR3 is CASSRRNGGSNTEAFF. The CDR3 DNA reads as TGTGCCAGCAGCCGACGGAACGGGGGGTCGAACACTGAAGCTTTCTTT.

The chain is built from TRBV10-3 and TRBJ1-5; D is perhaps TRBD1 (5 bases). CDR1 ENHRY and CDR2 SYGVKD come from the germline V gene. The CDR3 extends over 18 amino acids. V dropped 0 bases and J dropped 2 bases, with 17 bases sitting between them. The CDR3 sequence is CAISESGVGPLGNQPQHF. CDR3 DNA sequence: TGTGCCATCAGTGAGTCCGGAGTGGGGCCCTTAGGCAATCAGCCCCAGCATTTT.

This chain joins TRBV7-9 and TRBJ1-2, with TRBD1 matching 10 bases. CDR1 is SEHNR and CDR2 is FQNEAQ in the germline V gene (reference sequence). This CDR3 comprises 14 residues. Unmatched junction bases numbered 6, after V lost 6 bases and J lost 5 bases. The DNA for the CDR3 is TGTGCCAGCAGGGGGACAGGGGCCCTGTATGGCTACACCTTC. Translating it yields CASRGTGALYGYTF.

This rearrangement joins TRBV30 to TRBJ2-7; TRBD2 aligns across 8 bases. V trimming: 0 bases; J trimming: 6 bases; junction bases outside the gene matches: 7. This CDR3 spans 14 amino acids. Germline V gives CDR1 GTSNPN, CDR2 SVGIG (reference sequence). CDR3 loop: CAWSVPAGVGEQYF. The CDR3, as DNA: TGTGCCTGGAGTGTTCCAGCGGGAGTCGGCGAGCAGTACTTC.

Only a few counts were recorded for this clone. The CDR3 spells CASRTGLTGELFF. The DNA of the CDR3 is TGTGCCAGCAGGACCGGACTCACCGGGGAGCTGTTTTTT. The rearrangement joins TRBV6-5 to TRBJ2-2; tentative D call: TRBD2 (5 bases). CDR1 MNHEY and CDR2 SVGAGI come from the germline V gene. CDR3 length: 13 amino acids. V lost 6 bases and J lost 4, with 9 bases in between.

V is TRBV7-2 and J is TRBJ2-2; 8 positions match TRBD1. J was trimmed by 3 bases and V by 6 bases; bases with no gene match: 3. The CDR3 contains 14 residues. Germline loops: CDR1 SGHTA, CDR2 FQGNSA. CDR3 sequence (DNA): TGTGCCAGCAGGTCGACAGGGGACACCGGGGAGCTGTTTTTT. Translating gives CASRSTGDTGELFF. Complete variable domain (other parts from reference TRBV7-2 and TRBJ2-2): GAGVSQSPSNKVTEKGKDVELRCDPISGHTALYWYRQSLGQGLEFLIYFQGNSAPDKSGLPSDRFSAERTGGSVSTLTIQRTQQEDSAVYLCASRSTGDTGELFFGEGSRLTVL.

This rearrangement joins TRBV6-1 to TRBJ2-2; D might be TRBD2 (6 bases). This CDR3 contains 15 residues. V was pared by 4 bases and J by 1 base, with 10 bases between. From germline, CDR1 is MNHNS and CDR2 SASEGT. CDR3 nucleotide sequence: TGTGCCAGCAGTGTAGCGGCACTGAACACCGGGGAGCTGTTTTTT. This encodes CASSVAALNTGELFF.

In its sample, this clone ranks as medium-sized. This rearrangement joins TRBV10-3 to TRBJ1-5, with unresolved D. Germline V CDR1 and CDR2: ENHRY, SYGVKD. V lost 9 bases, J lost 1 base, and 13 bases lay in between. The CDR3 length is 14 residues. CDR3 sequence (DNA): TGTGCCATAGGAATGGAGGGAAGCAATCAGCCCCAGCATTTT. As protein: CAIGMEGSNQPQHF.

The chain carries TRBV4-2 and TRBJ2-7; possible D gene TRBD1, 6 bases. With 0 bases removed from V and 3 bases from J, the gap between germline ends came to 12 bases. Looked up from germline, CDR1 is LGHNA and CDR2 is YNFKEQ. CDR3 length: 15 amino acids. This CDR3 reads CASSQEGQSYYEQYF. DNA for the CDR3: TGTGCCAGCAGCCAAGAAGGACAGAGCTACTACGAGCAGTACTTC.

As DNA, the CDR3 is TGTGCCACCCGGGAGGGGGGGCAGTCCGGGGCCAACGTCCTGACTTTC. As protein: CATREGGQSGANVLTF. V and J are TRBV15 and TRBJ2-6, with TRBD2 matching 8 bases. The CDR3 loop spans 16 amino acids. V was clipped by 8 bases and J by 4 bases; unmatched bases: 10. CDR1 is LNHNV and CDR2 is YYDKDF in the germline V gene (reference sequence).